One sample yielded the 17 T cell receptor beta chains listed below, sequenced in a study of blood T cells in healthy people across ages. Combining a sample-barcoded 5' primer with a J-beta primer mix, a second PCR ran for roughly 7 to 12 cycles. MiXCR, run by TCRdb on the 5' RACE reads, gives a single entry per CDR3 protein. The sample includes over 600,000 distinct CDR3 sequences, more than 35% of them seen just once. Sequences were obtained from blood. These receptors all come from a man older than 75 in good health.

This clonotype was observed a handful of times. The chain joins TRBV7-9 to TRBJ2-1; 7 bases map to TRBD1. Germline V lookup: CDR1 SEHNR, CDR2 FQNEAQ (reference sequence). V shed 2 bases and J 11 bases; nucleotides not matched to a gene: 12. The CDR3 totals 15 residues. CDR3 loop: CASSLPGTASMKQFF. In DNA form, the CDR3 reads TGTGCCAGCAGCTTACCCGGGACAGCGTCAATGAAGCAGTTCTTC. Looking up the rest from reference TRBV7-9 and TRBJ2-1 gives the full variable domain: DTGVSQNPRHKITKRGQNVTFRCDPISEHNRLYWYRQTLGQGPEFLTYFQNEAQLEKSRLLSDRFSAERPKGSFSTLEIQRTEQGDSAMYLCASSLPGTASMKQFFGPGTRLTVL.

The gene calls are TRBV12-3 or TRBV12-4 and TRBJ2-7; possibly TRBD1 for D (6 bases). Trimming removed 5 bases at V and 4 bases at J, with 15 bases between. This CDR3 is 14 amino acids long. CDR3 nucleotides: TGTGCCAGCAGTCCGATCGTGGGGGCGTACGAGCAGTACTTC. Translated: CASSPIVGAYEQYF.

This clonotype was picked up a small number of times. CDR3 sequence reads: CASREGLALDEQFF. Here the CDR3 DNA reads TGTGCCAGCAGGGAGGGACTAGCACTCGATGAGCAGTTCTTC. V gene TRBV7-2 combines with J gene TRBJ2-1, with 9 bases matching TRBD2. J was trimmed by 8 bases and V by 6 bases; bases with no gene match: 8. The CDR3 has 14 amino acids. From germline, CDR1 is SGHTA and CDR2 FQGNSA. Drawing the rest from reference TRBV7-2 and TRBJ2-1, the complete variable domain is GAGVSQSPSNKVTEKGKDVELRCDPISGHTALYWYRQSLGQGLEFLIYFQGNSAPDKSGLPSDRFSAERTGGSVSTLTIQRTQQEDSAVYLCASREGLALDEQFFGPGTRLTVL.

V gene TRBV6-2 or TRBV6-3 combines with J gene TRBJ2-3; possibly TRBD2 for D (6 bases). Per the germline V gene, CDR1 is MNHEY and CDR2 is SVGEGT. Trimming shortened V by 2 bases and J by 0 bases, and 9 bases separated the two germline ends. This CDR3 has 15 residues. In nucleotides, the CDR3 is TGTGCCAGCAGTTACAGGAGGGACAGCACAGATACGCAGTATTTT. Residues: CASSYRRDSTDTQYF.

This clonotype occurred a few times. The chain joins TRBV24-1 to TRBJ2-1; TRBD2 matches at 13 bases. The V and J ends lost 3 bases and 5 bases, in that order; junction bases with no gene match: 12. Looked up from germline, CDR1 is KGHDR and CDR2 is SFDVKD. The length of the CDR3 is 19 residues. CDR3 region: CATSDTKGLAGSIHNEQFF. CDR3 DNA: TGTGCCACCAGTGATACGAAGGGACTAGCGGGATCGATTCACAATGAGCAGTTCTTC.

A single count supports this clonotype. A much larger clone is a single base away; this may be a read error. V and J are TRBV5-7 and TRBJ2-1, with D possibly matching TRBD2 (6 bases). The J call may be faulty, since TRBJ2-7 better matches the DNA end. TRBV5-7 is an ORF, and what it does is uncertain. The CDR3 loop spans 16 amino acids. The CDR3 DNA follows: TGTGCCAGCAGCTTCGGGAGCCCGAGCTCCTACAATGAGCAGTACTTC. It encodes CASSFGSPSSYNEQYF.

The chain links TRBV10-3 to TRBJ2-3, with a tentative D call TRBD1 (6 bases). Germline loops: CDR1 ENHRY, CDR2 SYGVKD. The CDR3 spans 14 residues. V was trimmed by 9 bases and J by 0 bases, leaving 13 bases between them. CDR3 residues: CAMSPGASTDTQYF. Here the CDR3 DNA reads TGTGCCATGAGTCCAGGGGCTAGCACAGATACGCAGTATTTT.

The chain links TRBV20-1 to TRBJ2-1; 10 bases align to TRBD2. V lost 5 bases and J lost 7; bases outside the gene matches: 20. Germline assignment: CDR1 DFQATT and CDR2 SNEGSKA (reference sequence). The CDR3 has 18 amino acids. CDR3 in DNA: TGCAGTGCTTTTAAATTCGGGGCTAGCGGGAGTCTCCCTAATGAGCAGTTCTTC. Amino acid sequence: CSAFKFGASGSLPNEQFF.

This clonotype has a count of ten or more. This chain connects TRBV20-1 to TRBJ2-1; D remains unclear. The DNA end is a closer match to TRBJ2-7, so the J assignment may be wrong. The CDR3 contains 15 residues. Per the germline V gene, CDR1 is DFQATT and CDR2 is SNEGSKA (reference sequence). In DNA, the CDR3 is TGCAGTGCTTGGGCCACTGAGATCTCCTACAATGAGCAGTACTTC. Its protein product is CSAWATEISYNEQYF.

This chain uses TRBV4-2 with TRBJ1-5; TRBD1 matches 9 bases. After removal of 5 bases from V and 5 bases from J, the junction contained 10 bases not matched to a gene. Germline V gene sequence: CDR1 LGHNA, CDR2 YNFKEQ. This CDR3 region has 16 residues. The CDR3, as DNA: TGTGCCAGCAGCGGAAGAGGTGGGGACAGGGATCAGCCCCAGCATTTT. It translates to CASSGRGGDRDQPQHF.

This rearrangement joins TRBV7-9 to TRBJ1-2, with TRBD1 as a possible D gene (6 bases). The CDR3 is made up of 15 amino acids. Trimming removed 5 bases at V and 4 bases at J, with 17 bases between. Germline V gene sequence: CDR1 SEHNR, CDR2 FQNEAQ (reference sequence). The CDR3 sequence: CASSPTGGLGYGYTF. The CDR3 nucleotides are TGTGCCAGCAGCCCGACTGGGGGGCTTGGCTATGGCTACACCTTC.

The rearrangement links TRBV28 to TRBJ2-5; TRBD2 aligns across 7 bases. After removal of 6 bases from V and 11 bases from J, the junction contained 18 bases not matched to a gene. Germline V gene sequence: CDR1 MDHEN, CDR2 SYDVKM. CDR3 length: 15 amino acids. CDR3 DNA sequence: TGTGCCAGCAGCTTCTCGGGAGGTCGGTACAATGAGCAGTACTTC. The encoded protein is CASSFSGGRYNEQYF.

The genes are TRBV4-2 and TRBJ2-7; 9 bases agree with TRBD1. From germline, CDR1 is LGHNA and CDR2 YNFKEQ. V lost 1 base and J lost 5; bases outside the gene matches: 9. The CDR3 consists of 16 residues. The chain's CDR3 is CASSQVRQGDSHEQYF. CDR3 sequence (DNA): TGTGCCAGCAGCCAAGTCAGACAGGGGGATTCCCACGAGCAGTACTTC.

The rearrangement uses TRBV10-3 and TRBJ1-1; D call uncertain. V was shortened by 0 bases and J by 0 bases, with 8 bases between the two germline ends. CDR1 and CDR2 (germline): ENHRY, SYGVKD. This CDR3 has 15 amino acids. The CDR3 region is CAISESLVMNTEAFF. For the CDR3, the DNA is TGTGCCATCAGTGAGTCTCTCGTGATGAACACTGAAGCTTTCTTT.

This clonotype has a handful of counts. The V and J genes are TRBV7-2 and TRBJ1-1, with 10 bases aligning to TRBD1. The CDR3 is made up of 13 amino acids. Germline V gene data show CDR1 as SGHTA and CDR2 as FQGNSA. After removal of 5 bases from V and 8 bases from J, the junction contained 5 bases not matched to a gene. The CDR3 here is CASSPGQGVEAFF. CDR3 sequence (DNA): TGTGCCAGCAGCCCAGGACAGGGGGTAGAAGCTTTCTTT.

This clonotype was seen only once. A much larger clone lies a single base off, so this may be a read error. The chain links TRBV12-3 or TRBV12-4 to TRBJ2-4; D may be TRBD2 (5 bases). TRBJ2-7 matches the DNA end more closely, so the J call is doubtful. The CDR3 totals 15 residues. The CDR3 region is CASSPGVEATYEQYF. The CDR3 coding sequence is TGTGCCAGCAGCCCCGGGGTGGAGGCAACCTACGAGCAGTACTTC.

This clonotype was seen only a few times. The V gene is TRBV6-4, the J gene TRBJ2-1, with 9 bases fitting TRBD1. The DNA end favors TRBJ2-7, so the J call may be wrong. Per germline, CDR1 MRHNA and CDR2 SNTAGT. CDR3 length: 16 residues. Here the CDR3 reads CASSESPGQGINEQYF. The CDR3 DNA is TGTGCCAGCAGTGAGTCCCCGGGACAGGGAATCAATGAGCAGTACTTC.